The 9 T cell receptor beta chains given below trace back to one sample, sequenced in a study of blood T cell repertoires in COVID-19. Here immunoSEQ multiplex PCR was the method, and the copy in TCRdb shows in-frame clones only, minus some. This table has over 100,000 clones, approximately 82% appearing once. The sequencing sample was made of peripheral blood. Receptors were obtained from a woman older than 75 with active or convalescent COVID-19.

The table lists this clone with a count of one. The chain links TRBV21-1 to TRBJ2-1; the table's TRBD2 call for D was not verified on the DNA. TRBV21-1 is labeled a pseudogene. The CDR3 contains 14 residues. The CDR3 DNA sequence: TGTGCCAGCAGCAAACCTAGTCCCTACAATGAGCAGTTCTTC. It yields the protein CASSKPSPYNEQFF.

The J gene is TRBJ2-6, the V gene TRBV29-1; D uncertain. CDR3 length equals 14 residues. The V end was cut by 7 bases, the J end by 1 base, with 11 bases between. The germline gives CDR1 SQVTM, CDR2 ANQGSEA. The CDR3 nucleotides are TGCAGCGCAGTAGTCCCATCTGGGGCCAACGTCCTGACTTTC. Translation gives CSAVVPSGANVLTF.

This chain joins TRBV4-2 and TRBJ2-1; TRBD2 aligns across 10 bases. V lost 5 bases and J lost 4; bases outside the gene matches: 8. CDR3 length: 16 residues. In germline, CDR1 is LGHNA, CDR2 YNFKEQ. CDR3 residues: CASSLLLAGQYNEQFF. For the CDR3, the DNA is TGTGCCAGCAGCTTGTTACTAGCGGGGCAATACAATGAGCAGTTCTTC.

The V call is TRBV9, the J call TRBJ1-5, with D unresolved. The CDR3 spans 13 residues. CDR1 and CDR2 from the germline V gene are SGDLS and YYNGEE. V shed 3 bases and J shed 3 bases, with 7 bases lying between them. The CDR3, as DNA: TGTGCCAGCAGCGCGGGTTACAATCAGCCCCAGCATTTT. Its translation: CASSAGYNQPQHF.

J is TRBJ1-6 and V is TRBV7-9; a weak D match, TRBD1 (6 bases). V was trimmed by 5 bases and J by 4 bases, leaving 12 bases between them. The V gene's germline CDR1 is SEHNR and CDR2 FQNEAQ (reference sequence). This CDR3 is 15 amino acids long. The CDR3 loop reads CASSEDSVYNSPLHF. The CDR3 DNA follows: TGTGCCAGCAGCGAGGACAGCGTTTATAATTCACCCCTCCACTTT.

The chain combines TRBV4-2 with TRBJ1-5; the D is unclear. Germline CDR1 reads LGHNA; CDR2 reads YNFKEQ. Trimming stripped 1 base from V and 1 base from J, with 11 bases between. The CDR3 contains 16 residues. The CDR3 region has the DNA TGTGCCAGCAGCCAAGCGTCGTCGGAGAGCAATCAGCCCCAGCATTTT. Protein: CASSQASSESNQPQHF.

This clone was recorded a few times. The rearrangement uses TRBV28 and TRBJ1-1; perhaps TRBD1 as D (6 bases). CDR1 and CDR2 from the germline V gene are MDHEN and SYDVKM. The V end lost 5 bases, the J end lost 9 bases, and 13 bases lay between the germline ends. CDR3 length: 12 amino acids. The CDR3 protein is CASSPLGDKAFF. The CDR3 DNA sequence: TGTGCCAGCAGTCCACTCGGGGACAAAGCTTTCTTT.

This clone was counted between two and nine times. CDR3 bases: TGTGCCAGCAGCCTAGACAGCATTAATGAAAAACTGTTTTTT. Its translation: CASSLDSINEKLFF. The chain couples TRBV7-9 to TRBJ1-4; tentatively, D is TRBD1 (5 bases). Trimming removed 5 bases from V and 4 bases from J, with 11 bases in between. The CDR3 runs 14 residues. Germline assignment: CDR1 SEHNR and CDR2 FQNEAQ (reference sequence).

The chain joins TRBV9 to TRBJ2-7; 12 positions match TRBD2. CDR3 length: 15 residues. Germline V CDR1 and CDR2: SGDLS, YYNGEE. The V segment lost 3 bases and the J segment 7 bases; nucleotides outside the gene matches: 8. CDR3 protein: CASSATTSGSGEQYF. Here the CDR3 DNA reads TGTGCCAGCAGCGCCACGACTAGCGGGAGTGGAGAGCAGTACTTC.